The 27 T cell receptor beta chains below come from one sample, sequenced in a study of blood T cell repertoires in COVID-19. Sequenced by immunoSEQ multiplex PCR; TCRdb stores in-frame clones only, minus some. The repertoire holds some 160,000 clones, with 89% as singletons. The sequenced sample was peripheral blood. These receptors were collected from a man aged 55-75 years with acute or convalescent COVID-19.

V and J are TRBV2 and TRBJ2-2; maybe TRBD1 (6 bases). CDR3 length: 20 amino acids. Trimming shortened V by 8 bases and J by 0 bases, and 28 bases separated the two germline ends. Looked up from germline, CDR1 is SNHLY and CDR2 is FYNNEI. CDR3 nucleotide sequence: TGTGCCAGCTTGCAACACGTCGCCCGGGACACAAGGACGAACACCGGGGAGCTGTTTTTT. This gives the protein CASLQHVARDTRTNTGELFF.

The rearrangement joins TRBV5-1 to TRBJ1-6, with 7 positions matching TRBD1. J lost 7 bases, V lost 4 bases, and 8 bases had no gene match. Germline CDR1 reads SGHRS; CDR2 reads YFSETQ. The CDR3 length is 15 residues. The CDR3 here is CASSPEGGWNSPLHF. As DNA, the CDR3 is TGCGCCAGCAGCCCCGAAGGGGGCTGGAATTCACCCCTCCACTTT.

J is TRBJ2-1 and V is TRBV27, with D possibly TRBD2 on 7 matching bases. Looked up from germline, CDR1 is MNHEY and CDR2 is SMNVEV (reference sequence). This CDR3 is 14 amino acids long. V lost 7 bases, J lost 2 bases, and 12 bases lay in between. CDR3 loop: CASKGGGTYNEQFF. The CDR3 DNA reads TGTGCCAGCAAAGGGGGGGGAACCTACAATGAGCAGTTCTTC.

In this sample, this clone turned up a few times. CDR3 in DNA: TGTGCCACCAGTGATTTCAGATCGTTTAAGCCCCAGCATTTT. Translated: CATSDFRSFKPQHF. V and J are TRBV24-1 and TRBJ1-5; D gene ambiguous. Trimming stripped 1 base from V and 8 bases from J, with 11 bases between. The germline CDR1 and CDR2 sequences are KGHDR and SFDVKD. CDR3 length: 14 residues.

The chain has TRBV7-3 and TRBJ1-6, with D hard to call. Germline lookup yields CDR1 SGHTA and CDR2 FQGTGA. Trimming removed 3 bases from V and 7 bases from J, with 10 bases in between. The CDR3 is 14 amino acids. The CDR3 here is CASSFNGQNSPLHF. CDR3 in DNA: TGTGCCAGCAGCTTTAATGGTCAGAATTCACCCCTCCACTTT.

The chain has TRBV3-1 (or the pseudogene TRBV3-2) and TRBJ2-3, with 11 bases aligning to TRBD1. This CDR3 has 14 residues. Germline V gene data show CDR1 as LGHDT and CDR2 as YNNKEL (reference sequence). J was trimmed by 6 bases and V by 4 bases; bases with no gene match: 3. Written as DNA, the CDR3 is TGTGCCAGCAGCCGGACAGGGGGCCCCGATACGCAGTATTTT. This gives the protein CASSRTGGPDTQYF.

CDR3 sequence reads: CASSGTTDYGYTF. In DNA form, the CDR3 reads TGTGCCAGCAGCGGGACTACCGATTATGGCTACACCTTC. This chain joins TRBV12-3 or TRBV12-4 and TRBJ1-2; D perhaps matches TRBD1 (5 bases). This CDR3 spans 13 amino acids. With 6 bases removed from V and 5 bases from J, the gap between germline ends came to 13 bases.

The chain recombines TRBV9 with TRBJ1-4, with a weak D call TRBD1 (6 bases). CDR1 and CDR2 (germline): SGDLS, YYNGEE. Trimming stripped 3 bases from V and 1 base from J, with 10 bases between. The CDR3 has 15 residues. This chain's CDR3 is CASSAHRETNEKLFF. The CDR3 nucleotides are TGTGCCAGCAGCGCCCACAGGGAAACTAATGAAAAACTGTTTTTT.

The chain carries TRBV10-1 and TRBJ1-5; possible D gene TRBD1, 5 bases. The germline gives CDR1 WNHNN, CDR2 SYGVQD (reference sequence). V was trimmed by 2 bases and J by 0 bases, leaving 8 bases between them. This CDR3 is 15 amino acids long. This chain's CDR3 is CASSEGTNSNQPQHF. CDR3 coding DNA: TGCGCCAGCAGTGAGGGGACTAATAGCAATCAGCCCCAGCATTTT.

The chain employs TRBV30 and TRBJ2-5, with 9 bases aligning to TRBD2. The V segment lost 7 bases and the J segment 2 bases; nucleotides outside the gene matches: 5. The CDR3 runs to 13 residues. Germline values: CDR1 GTSNPN, CDR2 SVGIG (reference sequence). Here the CDR3 DNA reads TGTGCCTTGGGCGGGAGGGTACAAGAGACCCAGTACTTC. Its translation is CALGGRVQETQYF.

This clone was seen a single time. V is TRBV5-1 and J is TRBJ1-2; 7 nucleotides agree with TRBD1. V was pared by 7 bases and J by 4 bases, with 10 bases of the junction left unmatched. The CDR3 is 14 amino acids. Germline CDR1 and CDR2: SGHRS and YFSETQ. The CDR3 nucleotides are TGCGCCAGCGGCCACTCGACAGGGATCTATGGCTACACCTTC. Protein sequence: CASGHSTGIYGYTF.

V gene TRBV2 combines with J gene TRBJ1-3; D unresolved. Germline V gene sequence: CDR1 SNHLY, CDR2 FYNNEI. The CDR3 is 14 amino acids. V lost 4 bases and J lost 0, with 7 bases in between. The CDR3 nucleotides read TGTGCCAGCAGTGGGCCAGGCTCTGGAAACACCATATATTTT. Protein product: CASSGPGSGNTIYF.

The chain couples TRBV5-1 to TRBJ2-1; possibly TRBD1 for D (7 bases). The CDR3 sequence is 18 residues long. With 1 base removed from V and 8 bases from J, the gap between germline ends came to 25 bases. Germline values: CDR1 SGHRS, CDR2 YFSETQ. The CDR3 loop reads CASSLSWPGGRIGDEQFF. Written as DNA, the CDR3 is TGCGCCAGCAGCTTGAGCTGGCCAGGGGGGAGGATTGGGGATGAGCAGTTCTTC.

The rearrangement links TRBV7-2 to TRBJ1-1, with D possibly being TRBD1 (5 bases). Germline loops: CDR1 SGHTA, CDR2 FQGNSA. Trimming shortened V by 0 bases and J by 7 bases, and 15 bases separated the two germline ends. The CDR3 runs 15 residues. Written as DNA, the CDR3 is TGTGCCAGCAGCTTAGCTTCGGGGAGGGGATATGAAGCTTTCTTT. Encoded protein: CASSLASGRGYEAFF.

The chain couples TRBV7-6 to TRBJ2-1; TRBD2 might be the D (5 bases). Germline values: CDR1 SGHVS, CDR2 FNYEAQ. CDR3 size: 15 residues. V lost 5 bases and J 8 bases, leaving 19 bases between the germline ends. The CDR3 DNA follows: TGTGCCAGCAGCCAAGCGGTCCAGCCTGCCGATGAGCAGTTCTTC. Translation: CASSQAVQPADEQFF.

Regarding this clone: The same CDR3 arises from other DNA sequences in this sample as well. The chain employs TRBV12-3 or TRBV12-4 and TRBJ1-1; TRBD1 might be the D (6 bases). Trimming removed 3 bases from V and 5 bases from J, with 10 bases in between. The CDR3 is 13 amino acids. The CDR3 DNA reads as TGTGCCAGCAGTTTTGGGGGCAGTACTGAAGCTTTCTTT. It is translated as CASSFGGSTEAFF.

The chain carries TRBV18 and TRBJ1-3; perhaps TRBD1 as D (6 bases). Germline V gene lookup returns CDR1 KGHSH and CDR2 LQKENI. This CDR3 has 15 amino acids. Trimming stripped 3 bases from V and 0 bases from J, with 9 bases between. In DNA, the CDR3 is TGTGCCAGCTCACCCGACAGGAGCTCTGGAAACACCATATATTTT. This sequence encodes CASSPDRSSGNTIYF. The complete variable domain, with remaining parts taken from reference TRBV18 and TRBJ1-3, reads NAGVMQNPRHLVRRRGQEARLRCSPMKGHSHVYWYRQLPEEGLKFMVYLQKENIIDESGMPKERFSAEFPKEGPSILRIQQVVRGDSAAYFCASSPDRSSGNTIYFGEGSWLTVV.

The rearrangement joins TRBV6-5 to TRBJ2-2, with a tentative D call TRBD2 (5 bases). Germline-derived CDR1 and CDR2 are MNHEY and SVGAGI. The V and J ends lost 8 bases and 0 bases respectively, with 13 bases between them. CDR3 length equals 15 residues. CDR3 protein: CASVGVGANTGELFF. In nucleotides, the CDR3 is TGTGCCAGCGTAGGAGTCGGGGCGAACACCGGGGAGCTGTTTTTT.

The chain carries TRBV7-6 and TRBJ2-7; a weak D match, TRBD2 (6 bases). V was trimmed by 3 bases and J by 2 bases, leaving 8 bases between them. This CDR3 has 13 residues. Looked up from germline, CDR1 is SGHVS and CDR2 is FNYEAQ. This chain's CDR3 is CASSFSGTYEQYF. CDR3 sequence (DNA): TGTGCCAGCAGCTTTAGCGGAACCTACGAGCAGTACTTC.

The gene calls are TRBV6-6 and TRBJ1-5; D unresolved. This CDR3 is 12 amino acids long. The V gene's germline CDR1 is MNHNY and CDR2 SVGAGI (reference sequence). V was trimmed by 5 bases and J by 14 bases, leaving 16 bases between them. The CDR3 DNA reads as TGTGCCAGCAGTAACGGAGCCGGGAGGGAGCATTTT. Encoded protein: CASSNGAGREHF.

This chain uses TRBV7-2 with TRBJ1-3; D remains ambiguous. The CDR3 is 16 residues long. Per germline, CDR1 SGHTA and CDR2 FQGNSA. The germline V and J ends were trimmed by 2 bases and 0 bases, with 11 bases remaining between them. The CDR3 nucleotides read TGTGCCAGCAGCTTAAGTGCAGGTCCCTCTGGAAACACCATATATTTT. Protein product: CASSLSAGPSGNTIYF.

The chain's CDR3 is CASSRIQGAEAFF. The CDR3 DNA follows: TGTGCCAGCTCACGAATCCAAGGGGCTGAAGCTTTCTTT. J is TRBJ1-1 and V is TRBV18; D possibly corresponds to TRBD1 (5 bases). The CDR3 is 13 residues long. Trimming left V 4 bases short and J 6 bases short, with 12 bases between. Germline CDR1 is KGHSH and CDR2 is LQKENI.

The V gene is TRBV19, the J gene TRBJ2-1; TRBD1 is a possible D gene (6 bases). The CDR3 has 18 residues. The V gene's germline CDR1 is LNHDA and CDR2 SQIVND (reference sequence). V lost 5 bases, J lost 0 bases, and 20 bases lay in between. CDR3 bases: TGTGCCAGTAGTCGACAAAGGACAGCCCGAAGCTCCTACAATGAGCAGTTCTTC. It specifies CASSRQRTARSSYNEQFF.

The chain employs TRBV3-1 (or the pseudogene TRBV3-2) and TRBJ2-3, with TRBD2 matching over 9 bases. The CDR3 runs to 15 residues. In germline, CDR1 is LGHDT, CDR2 YNNKEL (reference sequence). With 4 bases clipped from V and 4 bases from J, the junction kept 6 bases outside the gene matches. This CDR3 reads CASSLTRGGSDTQYF. The CDR3 nucleotides read TGTGCCAGCAGCCTAACGCGGGGGGGGTCAGATACGCAGTATTTT.

The CDR3 coding sequence is TGTGCCAGCAGTTATGTACAGGGCTCTGGAAACACCATATATTTT. It translates to CASSYVQGSGNTIYF. V is TRBV6-5 and J is TRBJ1-3, with D perhaps TRBD1 (6 bases). Germline V lookup: CDR1 MNHEY, CDR2 SVGAGI. The CDR3 totals 15 residues. The V and J ends lost 3 bases and 0 bases respectively, with 9 bases between them.

The chain joins TRBV2 to TRBJ1-5; no definite D call. V lost 3 bases, J lost 7 bases, and 13 bases lay in between. This CDR3 has 14 amino acids. The germline CDR1 and CDR2 sequences are SNHLY and FYNNEI. This CDR3 reads CASSDAGVRQPQHF. The DNA of the CDR3 is TGTGCCAGCAGTGATGCGGGTGTCAGACAGCCCCAGCATTTT.

The chain recombines TRBV5-4 with TRBJ1-2; 8 positions match TRBD1. The CDR3 is made up of 14 amino acids. J was trimmed by 5 bases and V by 4 bases; bases with no gene match: 7. Germline CDR1 and CDR2: SGHNT and YYREEE (reference sequence). CDR3 coding DNA: TGTGCCAGCAGCCATGGACAGGGTGGATATGGCTACACCTTC. It encodes CASSHGQGGYGYTF.